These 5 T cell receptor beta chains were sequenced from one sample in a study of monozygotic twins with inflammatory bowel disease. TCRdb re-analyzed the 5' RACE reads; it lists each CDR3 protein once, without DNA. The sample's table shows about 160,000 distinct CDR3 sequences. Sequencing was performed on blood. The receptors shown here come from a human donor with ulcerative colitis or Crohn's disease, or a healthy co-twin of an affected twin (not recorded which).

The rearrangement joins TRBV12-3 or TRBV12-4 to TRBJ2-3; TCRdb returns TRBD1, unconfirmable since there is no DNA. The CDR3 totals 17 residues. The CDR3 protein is CASSPVDRVDSTDTQYF.

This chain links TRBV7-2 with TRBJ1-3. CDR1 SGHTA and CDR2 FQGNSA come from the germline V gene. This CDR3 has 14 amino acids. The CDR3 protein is CASSFTLSGNTIYF. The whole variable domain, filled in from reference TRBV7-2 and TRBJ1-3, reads GAGVSQSPSNKVTEKGKDVELRCDPISGHTALYWYRQSLGQGLEFLIYFQGNSAPDKSGLPSDRFSAERTGGSVSTLTIQRTQQEDSAVYLCASSFTLSGNTIYFGEGSWLTVV.

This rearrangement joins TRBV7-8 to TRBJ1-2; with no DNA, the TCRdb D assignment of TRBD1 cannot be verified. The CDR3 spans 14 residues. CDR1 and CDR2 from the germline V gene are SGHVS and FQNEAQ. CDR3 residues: CASSYPGSGGGYTF. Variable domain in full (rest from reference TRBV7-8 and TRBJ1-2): GAGVSQSPRYKVAKRGQDVALRCDPISGHVSLFWYQQALGQGPEFLTYFQNEAQLDKSGLPSDRFFAERPEGSVSTLKIQRTQQEDSAVYLCASSYPGSGGGYTFGSGTRLTVV.

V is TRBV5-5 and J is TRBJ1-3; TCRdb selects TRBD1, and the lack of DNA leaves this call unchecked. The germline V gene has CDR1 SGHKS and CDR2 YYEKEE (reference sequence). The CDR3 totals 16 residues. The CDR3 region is CASSLGQGMRGNTIYF.

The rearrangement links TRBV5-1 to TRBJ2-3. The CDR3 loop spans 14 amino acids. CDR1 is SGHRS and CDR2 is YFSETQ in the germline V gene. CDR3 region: CASSLGLDADTQYF.